The clone carrying this T cell receptor beta chain has only one observation. This specimen belongs to a study of blood T cell repertoires in COVID-19. The overall study: The samples span acute and convalescent COVID-19 from the United States, Italy and Spain.

Authors' analysis steps: Amplification of reference gene primers was used by the study to estimate nucleated cell counts. The protocol was immunoSEQ multiplex PCR, while the TCRdb copy is restricted to in-frame clones and leaves out a portion. V, J and clone size derive from that table, while D and trimming were established from the DNA sequence. The sample consists of around 180,000 clones, about 91% of them appearing once. The CDR3 consists of 18 residues. The germline V gene encodes CDR1 MDHEN and CDR2 SYDVKM. V lost 6 bases and J lost 4, with 22 bases in between. The receptor comes from a woman aged 30 to 39 with acute or convalescent COVID-19. The source material was peripheral blood. The chain has TRBV28 and TRBJ2-6; no clear D gene. CDR3 protein: CASSPPKQYSPGANVLTF. The CDR3, as DNA: TGTGCCAGCAGCCCCCCGAAACAGTACTCTCCCGGGGCCAACGTCCTGACTTTC.